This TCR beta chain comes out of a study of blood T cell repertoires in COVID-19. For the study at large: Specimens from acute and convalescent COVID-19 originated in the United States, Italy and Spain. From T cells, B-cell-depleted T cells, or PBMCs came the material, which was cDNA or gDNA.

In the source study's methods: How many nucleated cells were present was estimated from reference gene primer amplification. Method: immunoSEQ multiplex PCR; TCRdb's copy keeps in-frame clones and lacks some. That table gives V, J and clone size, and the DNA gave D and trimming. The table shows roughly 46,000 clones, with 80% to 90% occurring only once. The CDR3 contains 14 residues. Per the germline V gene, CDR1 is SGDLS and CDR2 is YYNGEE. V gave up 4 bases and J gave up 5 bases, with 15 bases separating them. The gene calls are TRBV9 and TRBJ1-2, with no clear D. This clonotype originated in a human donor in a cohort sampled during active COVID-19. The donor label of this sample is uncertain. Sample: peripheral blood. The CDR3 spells CASSPWGEGYGYTF. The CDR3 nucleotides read TGTGCCAGCAGCCCCTGGGGAGAGGGATATGGCTACACCTTC.